This TCR beta chain stems from a study of blood T cells in healthy people across ages (dated by TCRdb to between 2014 and 2017). Concerning the study at large: Template switching captured roughly one uniquely barcoded TCR beta cDNA molecule per two T cells in model experiments. To track age-related changes in TCR beta repertoire diversity, the study relied on deep sequencing normalized with unique cDNA molecular identifiers. The donors were split into four age groups: young (average around 16 years), middle-aged (around 40), aged (around 67) and long-lived (roughly 80). To avoid experimental bias, donors of different ages were randomly spread across the sequencing lanes. Two additional independent replicas of 1 million unique cDNA reads from the same blood draw were analyzed for two donors (one aged 18 to 30 and one aged 80 or older).

Inclusive of the bounding cysteine and phenylalanine, the CDR3 is 16 residues long. Of all the DNA, just the CDR3 is kept, 48 bases in frame from base 1. At the junction V is shortened by 10 bases and J by 1 base, with 19 bases in between. Taken from the germline V gene, the CDR1 and CDR2 loops are MGHRA and YSYEKL. Note on this clonotype: Its antigen is still unknown. One base away there is no much larger clone; base qualities are not given.

Donors were a few dozen systemically healthy Caucasian individuals from Russia aged roughly 6 to 90 years. Each donor gave approximately 9.3 milliliters of peripheral blood, collected into EDTA-treated Vacutainer tubes. Ficoll-Paque density-gradient centrifugation was used to isolate PBMCs, with at least 7 million per sample. Total RNA, at least 6 micrograms per sample, was extracted from PBMCs with Trizol reagent. For every donor, an aliquot of PBMCs went through flow cytometry to measure the percentages of naive CD45RAhigh/CD27high T cells. Libraries were constructed by 5' RACE. The sequencer listed for this sample is Illumina HiSeq 2500. A second PCR of about 6 to 11 cycles was run with a J-beta primer mix and a sample-barcoded 5' primer. A unique molecular identifier was introduced onto each TCR beta cDNA molecule by a template-switch 5' adaptor carrying 12 random nucleotides. Each sample yielded at least 2.5 million CDR3-containing paired-end reads. All of the RNA was converted into first-strand cDNA using the Mint cDNA synthesis kit, with a TRBC-specific oligonucleotide serving as the primer. After uracil-DNA glycosylase treatment, a first 18-cycle PCR used universal primers M1SS and BC2_uni_R on all cDNA. The published analysis was carried out like this. For normalization, 1 million high-quality reads, each with a distinct molecular identifier, were randomly selected from each sample. Reads sharing molecular identifiers were discarded rather than binned into consensus sequences. MiTCR, set to a Q25 quality threshold and the strictest error-elimination algorithm, was used for CDR3 identification, clonotype clustering and error correction. Lower-bound total TCR beta diversity was estimated with a nonparametric unseen species model using Euler transformation. The raw public data were reprocessed by TCRdb itself: fastp quality trimming at Q25, MiXCR clonotype calling, in-frame beta chains only. A single entry per CDR3 protein holds the most common genes and DNA from its merged rows. In this record, the V and J calls reflect TCRdb's handling and not the investigators' own analysis. This sample gives about 640,000 distinct CDR3 sequences in total; 58% of them show up just once. The ten largest account for 30% to 40% of the sample.

Summary of the overall study and its limitations: The CMV infection status of donors was not known, potentially confounding age-related changes in expanded clonotypes. Observed TCR beta diversity per million T cells fell roughly linearly with age, and a significant reduction was already apparent by age roughly 40. Estimates of total diversity from one million sequenced T cells were regarded as lower bounds and underestimates. The long-lived group showed more naive CD4+ T cells, fewer expanded clones and increased TCR diversity than the aged group, suggesting age selection. There was a strong correlation between observed TCR beta diversity and the percentage of naive T cells measured by flow cytometry. Since profiling was done on bulk unsorted PBMCs, naive and antigen-experienced compartments could not be conclusively compared.

The sequence links TRBV4-1 to TRBJ1-4, with the identity of the D gene unclear. The sample consisted of blood. The source is a man aged 60-69 years in good health. The CDR3 corresponds to CATGRRSSQTNEKLFF. DNA sequence: TGCGCCACCGGTAGGCGGTCATCTCAAACTAATGAAAAACTGTTTTTT.